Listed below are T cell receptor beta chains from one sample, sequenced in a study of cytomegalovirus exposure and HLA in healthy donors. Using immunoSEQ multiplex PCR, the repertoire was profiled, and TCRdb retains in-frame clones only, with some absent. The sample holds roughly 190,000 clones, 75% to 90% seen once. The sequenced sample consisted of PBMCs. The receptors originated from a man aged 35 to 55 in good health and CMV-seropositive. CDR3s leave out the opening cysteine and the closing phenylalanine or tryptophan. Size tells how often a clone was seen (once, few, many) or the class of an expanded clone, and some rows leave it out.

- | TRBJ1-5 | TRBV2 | ASSPGTGYNQPQH
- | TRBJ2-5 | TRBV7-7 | ASSSGGFETQY
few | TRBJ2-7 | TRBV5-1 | ASSAGQISYEQY
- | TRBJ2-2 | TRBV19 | ASSRVSGGAHTGELF
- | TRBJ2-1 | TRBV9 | ASSVGVGQGVNNEQF
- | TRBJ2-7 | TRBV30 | AWSLSRSPYEQY
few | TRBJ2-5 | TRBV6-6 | ASSYSEPTGETQY
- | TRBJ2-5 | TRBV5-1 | ASSFAGGETQY
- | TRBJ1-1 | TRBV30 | AWSVGVVSTEAF
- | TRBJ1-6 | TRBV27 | ASSLSDSRSPLH
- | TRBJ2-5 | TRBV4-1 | ASSQISGKQETQY
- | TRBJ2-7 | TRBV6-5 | ASGSGQQILREQY
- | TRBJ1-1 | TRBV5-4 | ASSRTGFWTEAF
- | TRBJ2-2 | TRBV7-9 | ASRGPNTGELF
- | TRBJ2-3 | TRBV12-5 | ASGLTGGPSTDTQY
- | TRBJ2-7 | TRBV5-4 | ASSLGGTGAYEQY
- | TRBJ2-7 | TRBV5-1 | ASNSGGFHEQY
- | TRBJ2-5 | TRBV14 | ASSQVFGRGTQY
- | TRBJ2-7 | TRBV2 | ASSALGSHYEQY
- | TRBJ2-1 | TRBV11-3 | ASSLVGQGAGNEQF
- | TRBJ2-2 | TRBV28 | ASSPRTGRTGELF
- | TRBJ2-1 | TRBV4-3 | ASRRPRLSGGQGADEQF
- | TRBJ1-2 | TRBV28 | ASTGTLYYT
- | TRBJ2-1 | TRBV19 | ASSIDSGYNEQF
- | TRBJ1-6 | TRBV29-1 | SDRGPLGDH
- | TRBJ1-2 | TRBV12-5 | ASGAGTGKGYGYT
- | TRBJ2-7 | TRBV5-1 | AGSPLLPGVYEQY
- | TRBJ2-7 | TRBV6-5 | ASRVGTGSYEQY
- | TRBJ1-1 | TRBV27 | ASSLQIAGGLNTEAF
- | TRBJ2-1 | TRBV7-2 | ASSTFTGWEQF
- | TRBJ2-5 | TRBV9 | ASSVAVGRETQY